Sequencing of this T cell receptor (beta chain) was carried out in a study of T cell responses to AZD1222 COVID-19 vaccine. Study context: The analysis combined second doses at about 4 or about 12 weeks.

TCRdb's table, derived via immunoSEQ multiplex PCR, lists solely in-frame clones and lacks some. The sample has 80,000 to 100,000 clones, around nine tenths seen once. V gave up 2 bases and J gave up 1 base; unmatched junction bases: 5. Germline V gene sequence: CDR1 LNHDA, CDR2 SQIVND (reference sequence). There are 15 residues in the CDR3. Overall study results and limits: Researchers report vaccine-associated CD4 TCRs spanning spike, with dominance at 160-218 and 743-854.

Points on this clone: Its antigen is as yet unknown.

This sample comprised peripheral blood, obtained on day 0 of AZD1222 vaccination. The gene calls are TRBV19 and TRBJ2-7; 7 nucleotides line up with TRBD2. The sequence derives from an adult in good health. Written as DNA, the CDR3 is TGTGCCAGTAGTATAACTCTAGCGGATTCCTACGAGCAGTACTTC. Protein product: CASSITLADSYEQYF.